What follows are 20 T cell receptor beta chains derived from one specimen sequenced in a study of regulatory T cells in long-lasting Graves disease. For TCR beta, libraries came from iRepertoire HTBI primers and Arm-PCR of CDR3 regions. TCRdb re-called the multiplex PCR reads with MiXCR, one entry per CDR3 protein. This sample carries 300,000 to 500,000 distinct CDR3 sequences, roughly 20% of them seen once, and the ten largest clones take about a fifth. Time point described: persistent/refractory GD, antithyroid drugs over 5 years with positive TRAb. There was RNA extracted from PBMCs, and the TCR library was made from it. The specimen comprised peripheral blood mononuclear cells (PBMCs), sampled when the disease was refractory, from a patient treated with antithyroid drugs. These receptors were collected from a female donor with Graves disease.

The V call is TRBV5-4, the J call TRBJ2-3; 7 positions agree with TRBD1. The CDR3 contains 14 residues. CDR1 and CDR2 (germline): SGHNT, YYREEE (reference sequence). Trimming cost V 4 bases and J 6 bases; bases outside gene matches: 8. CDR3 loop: CASSQGQPRDTQYF. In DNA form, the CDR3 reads TGTGCCAGCAGCCAGGGACAGCCAAGGGATACGCAGTATTTT. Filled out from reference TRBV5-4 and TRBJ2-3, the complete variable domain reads ETGVTQSPTHLIKTRGQQVTLRCSSQSGHNTVSWYQQALGQGPQFIFQYYREEENGRGNFPPRFSGLQFPNYSSELNVNALELDDSALYLCASSQGQPRDTQYFGPGTRLTVL.

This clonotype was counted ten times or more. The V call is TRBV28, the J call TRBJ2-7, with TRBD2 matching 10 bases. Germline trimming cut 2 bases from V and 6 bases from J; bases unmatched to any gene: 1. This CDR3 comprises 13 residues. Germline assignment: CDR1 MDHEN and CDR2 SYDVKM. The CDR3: CASSLSGGGEQYF. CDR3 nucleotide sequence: TGTGCCAGCAGTTTAAGCGGGGGGGGCGAGCAGTACTTC.

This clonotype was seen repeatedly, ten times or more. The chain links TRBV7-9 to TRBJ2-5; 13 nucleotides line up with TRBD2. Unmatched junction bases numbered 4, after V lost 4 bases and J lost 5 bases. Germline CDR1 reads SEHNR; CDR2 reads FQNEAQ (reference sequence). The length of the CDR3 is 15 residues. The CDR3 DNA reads TGTGCCAGCAGCTCGGGACTAGCGGGGATGGAGACCCAGTACTTC. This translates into CASSSGLAGMETQYF.

CDR3 amino acids: CASSWWGPFNEQFF. CDR3 DNA sequence: TGTGCCAGCAGTTGGTGGGGGCCATTCAATGAGCAGTTCTTC. This rearrangement joins TRBV6-9 to TRBJ2-1; D perhaps matches TRBD1 (6 bases). The V gene's germline CDR1 is MNHGY and CDR2 SVAAGI. V dropped 4 bases and J dropped 6 bases, with 13 bases sitting between them. CDR3 size: 14 residues.

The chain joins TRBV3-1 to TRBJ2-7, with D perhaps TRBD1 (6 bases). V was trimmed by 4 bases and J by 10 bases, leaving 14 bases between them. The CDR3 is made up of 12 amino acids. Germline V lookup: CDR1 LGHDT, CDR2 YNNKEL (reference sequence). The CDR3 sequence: CASSLTGSQQYF. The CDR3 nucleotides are TGTGCCAGCAGCCTTACAGGGTCCCAACAGTACTTC.

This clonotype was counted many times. The CDR3 spells CASSYTHTGELFF. The CDR3 DNA is TGTGCCAGCAGTTACACCCACACCGGGGAGCTGTTTTTT. The rearrangement joins TRBV6-2 or TRBV6-3 to TRBJ2-2, with unresolved D. The CDR3 is 13 amino acids. The ends were cut back, 2 bases at V and 3 bases at J, with 4 bases in the middle. Germline CDR1 and CDR2: MNHEY and SVGEGT.

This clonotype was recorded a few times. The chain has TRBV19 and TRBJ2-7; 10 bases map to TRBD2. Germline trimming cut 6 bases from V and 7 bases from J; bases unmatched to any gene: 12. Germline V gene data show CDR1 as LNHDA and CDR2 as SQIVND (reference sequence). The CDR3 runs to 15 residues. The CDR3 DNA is TGTGCCAGTAGCATATCGGCGCTAGCGGGAGTAGAGCAGTACTTC. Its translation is CASSISALAGVEQYF.

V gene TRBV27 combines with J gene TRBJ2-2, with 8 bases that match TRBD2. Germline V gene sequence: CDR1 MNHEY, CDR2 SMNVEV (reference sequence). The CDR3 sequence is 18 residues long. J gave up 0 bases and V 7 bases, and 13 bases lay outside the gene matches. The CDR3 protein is CASTKYPLAGPNTGELFF. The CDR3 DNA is TGTGCCAGCACCAAATACCCGCTAGCGGGTCCGAACACCGGGGAGCTGTTTTTT.

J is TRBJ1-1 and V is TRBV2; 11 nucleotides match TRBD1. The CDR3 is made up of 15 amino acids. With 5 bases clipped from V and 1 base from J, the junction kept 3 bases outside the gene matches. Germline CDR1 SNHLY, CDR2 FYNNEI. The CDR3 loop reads CASSWDRGANTEAFF. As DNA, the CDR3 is TGTGCCAGCAGTTGGGACAGGGGGGCGAACACTGAAGCTTTCTTT.

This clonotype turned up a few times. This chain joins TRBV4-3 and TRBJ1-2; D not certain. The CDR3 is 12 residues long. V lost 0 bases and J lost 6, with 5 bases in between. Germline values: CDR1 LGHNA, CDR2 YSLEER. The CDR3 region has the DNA TGCGCCAGCAGCCAAGATAAAAATGGCTACACCTTC. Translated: CASSQDKNGYTF.

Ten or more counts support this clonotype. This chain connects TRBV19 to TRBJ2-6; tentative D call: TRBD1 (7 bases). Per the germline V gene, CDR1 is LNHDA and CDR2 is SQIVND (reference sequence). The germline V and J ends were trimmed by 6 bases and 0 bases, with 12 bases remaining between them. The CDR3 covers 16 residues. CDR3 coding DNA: TGTGCCAGTAGCAACAGGGGAGGCTCTGGGGCCAACGTCCTGACTTTC. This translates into CASSNRGGSGANVLTF.

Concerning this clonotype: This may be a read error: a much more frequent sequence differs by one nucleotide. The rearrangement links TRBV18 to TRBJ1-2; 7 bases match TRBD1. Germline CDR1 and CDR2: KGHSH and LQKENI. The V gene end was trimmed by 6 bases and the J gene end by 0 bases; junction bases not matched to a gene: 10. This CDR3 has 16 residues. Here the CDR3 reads CASSLTGGTANYGYTF. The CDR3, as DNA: TGTGCCAGCTCGCTAACTGGGGGGACAGCTAACTATGGCTACACCTTC.

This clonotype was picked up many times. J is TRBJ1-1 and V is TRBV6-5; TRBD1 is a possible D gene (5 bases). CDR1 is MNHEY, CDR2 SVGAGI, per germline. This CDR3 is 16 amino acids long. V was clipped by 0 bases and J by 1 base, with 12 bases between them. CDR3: CASSYSSGLWNTEAFF. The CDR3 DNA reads TGTGCCAGCAGTTACTCGTCGGGGCTATGGAACACTGAAGCTTTCTTT.

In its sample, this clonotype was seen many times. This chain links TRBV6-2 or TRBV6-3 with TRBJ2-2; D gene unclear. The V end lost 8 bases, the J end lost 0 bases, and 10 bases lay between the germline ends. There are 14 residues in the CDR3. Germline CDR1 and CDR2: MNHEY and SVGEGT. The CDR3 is CASAPPTNTGELFF. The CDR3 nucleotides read TGTGCCAGCGCCCCCCCCACGAACACCGGGGAGCTGTTTTTT.

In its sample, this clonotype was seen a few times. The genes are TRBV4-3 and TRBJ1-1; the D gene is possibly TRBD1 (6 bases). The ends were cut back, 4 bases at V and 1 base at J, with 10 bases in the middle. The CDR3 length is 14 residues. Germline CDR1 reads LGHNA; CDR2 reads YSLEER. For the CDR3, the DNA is TGCGCCAGCAGCCTCTTACAGGGGAACACTGAAGCTTTCTTT. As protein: CASSLLQGNTEAFF.

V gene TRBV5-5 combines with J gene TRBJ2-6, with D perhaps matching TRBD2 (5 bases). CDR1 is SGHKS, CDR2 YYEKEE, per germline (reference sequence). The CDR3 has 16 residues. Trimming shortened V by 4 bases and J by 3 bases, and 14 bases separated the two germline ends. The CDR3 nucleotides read TGTGCCAGCAGCCAGGCATCGGGGTTTGGGGCCAACGTCCTGACTTTC. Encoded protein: CASSQASGFGANVLTF.

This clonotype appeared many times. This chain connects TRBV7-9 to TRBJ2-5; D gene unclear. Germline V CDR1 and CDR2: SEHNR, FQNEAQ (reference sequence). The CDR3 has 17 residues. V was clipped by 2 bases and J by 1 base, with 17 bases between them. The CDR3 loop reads CASSLYNREHSQETQYF. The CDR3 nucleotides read TGTGCCAGCAGCTTATATAACCGTGAACACAGCCAAGAGACCCAGTACTTC. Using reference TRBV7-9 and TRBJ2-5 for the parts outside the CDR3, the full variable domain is DTGVSQNPRHKITKRGQNVTFRCDPISEHNRLYWYRQTLGQGPEFLTYFQNEAQLEKSRLLSDRFSAERPKGSFSTLEIQRTEQGDSAMYLCASSLYNREHSQETQYFGPGTRLLVL.

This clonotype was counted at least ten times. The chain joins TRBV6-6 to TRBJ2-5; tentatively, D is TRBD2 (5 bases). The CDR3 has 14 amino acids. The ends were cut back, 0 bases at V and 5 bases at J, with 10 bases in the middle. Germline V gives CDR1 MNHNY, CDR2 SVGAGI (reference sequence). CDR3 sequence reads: CASSYSSPGETQYF. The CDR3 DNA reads TGTGCCAGCAGTTACTCGAGTCCGGGGGAGACCCAGTACTTC.

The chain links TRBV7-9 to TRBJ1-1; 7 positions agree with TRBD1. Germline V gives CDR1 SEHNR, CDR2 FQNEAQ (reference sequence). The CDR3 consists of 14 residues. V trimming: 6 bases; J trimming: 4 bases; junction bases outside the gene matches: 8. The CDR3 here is CASRGDRGGTEAFF. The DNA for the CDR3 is TGTGCCAGCAGGGGGGACAGAGGGGGCACTGAAGCTTTCTTT. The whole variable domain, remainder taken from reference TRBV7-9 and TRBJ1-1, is DTGVSQNPRHKITKRGQNVTFRCDPISEHNRLYWYRQTLGQGPEFLTYFQNEAQLEKSRLLSDRFSAERPKGSFSTLEIQRTEQGDSAMYLCASRGDRGGTEAFFGQGTRLTVV.

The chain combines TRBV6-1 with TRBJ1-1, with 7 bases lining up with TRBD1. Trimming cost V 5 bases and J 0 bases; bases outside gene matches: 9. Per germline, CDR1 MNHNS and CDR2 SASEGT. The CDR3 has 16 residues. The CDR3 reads CASSPGGTDLNTEAFF. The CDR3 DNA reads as TGTGCCAGCAGTCCGGGCGGGACAGACCTGAACACTGAAGCTTTCTTT.